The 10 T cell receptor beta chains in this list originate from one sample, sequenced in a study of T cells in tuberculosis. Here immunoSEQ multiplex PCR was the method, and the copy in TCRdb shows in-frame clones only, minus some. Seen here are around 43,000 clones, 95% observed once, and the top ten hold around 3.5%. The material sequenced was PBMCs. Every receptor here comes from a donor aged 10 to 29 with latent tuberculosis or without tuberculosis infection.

The CDR3 nucleotides read TGTGCCAGCAGCAATATCCTGACAAGGGGTTATGGCTACACCTTC. This codes for CASSNILTRGYGYTF. The chain carries TRBV11-2 and TRBJ1-2; D is perhaps TRBD1 (5 bases). V was shortened by 5 bases and J by 5 bases, with 18 bases between the two germline ends. Germline V gives CDR1 SGHAT, CDR2 FQNNGV. The length of the CDR3 is 15 residues.

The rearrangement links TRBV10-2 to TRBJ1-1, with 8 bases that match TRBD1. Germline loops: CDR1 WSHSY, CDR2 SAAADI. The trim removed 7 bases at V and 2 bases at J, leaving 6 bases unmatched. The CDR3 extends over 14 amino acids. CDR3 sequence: CASNGQGGNTEAFF. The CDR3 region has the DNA TGCGCCAGCAATGGACAGGGAGGAAACACTGAAGCTTTCTTT.

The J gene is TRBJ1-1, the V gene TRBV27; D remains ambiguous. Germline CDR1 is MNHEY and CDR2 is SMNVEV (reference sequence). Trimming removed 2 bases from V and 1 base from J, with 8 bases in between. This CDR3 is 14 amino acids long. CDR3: CASSLGLGNTEAFF. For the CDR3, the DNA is TGTGCCAGCAGTTTAGGACTGGGGAACACTGAAGCTTTCTTT.

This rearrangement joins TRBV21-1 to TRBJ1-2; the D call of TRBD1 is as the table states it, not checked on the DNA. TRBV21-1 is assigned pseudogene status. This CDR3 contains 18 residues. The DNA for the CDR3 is TGTGCCAGCAGCGCAGTTCAGAGGGGACAGCTAAACTTCTATGGCTACACCTTC. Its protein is CASSAVQRGQLNFYGYTF.

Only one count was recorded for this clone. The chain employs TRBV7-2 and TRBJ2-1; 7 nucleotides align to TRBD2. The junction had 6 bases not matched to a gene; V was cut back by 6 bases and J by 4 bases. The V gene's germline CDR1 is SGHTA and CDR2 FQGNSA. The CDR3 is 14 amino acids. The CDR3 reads CASRTGTIYNEQFF. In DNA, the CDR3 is TGTGCCAGCAGAACTGGGACTATTTACAATGAGCAGTTCTTC.

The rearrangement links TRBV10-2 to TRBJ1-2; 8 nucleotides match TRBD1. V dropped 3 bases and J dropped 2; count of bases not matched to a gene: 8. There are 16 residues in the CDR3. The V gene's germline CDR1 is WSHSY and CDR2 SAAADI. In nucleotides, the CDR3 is TGCGCCAGCAGTGACGCCAGGGGGCGGCGAAACTATGGCTACACCTTC. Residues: CASSDARGRRNYGYTF.

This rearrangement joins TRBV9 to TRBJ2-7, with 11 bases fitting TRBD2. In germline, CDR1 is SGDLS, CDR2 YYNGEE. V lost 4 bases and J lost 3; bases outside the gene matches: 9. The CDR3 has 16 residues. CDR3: CASSPGTSGQYYEQYF. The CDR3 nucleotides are TGTGCCAGCAGCCCAGGGACTAGCGGCCAATACTACGAGCAGTACTTC.

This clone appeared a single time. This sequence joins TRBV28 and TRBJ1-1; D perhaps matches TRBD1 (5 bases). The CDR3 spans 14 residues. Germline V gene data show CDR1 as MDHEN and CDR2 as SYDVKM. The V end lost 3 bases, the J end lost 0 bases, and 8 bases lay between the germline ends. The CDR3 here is CASSFRQMNTEAFF. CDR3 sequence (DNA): TGTGCCAGCAGTTTCCGACAGATGAACACTGAAGCTTTCTTT.

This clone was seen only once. The CDR3 reads CASSPNPSVNTEAFF. The CDR3 nucleotides are TGTGCCAGCTCACCTAATCCATCGGTGAACACTGAAGCTTTCTTT. V usage is TRBV18 and J usage is TRBJ1-1; D uncertain. Germline CDR1 KGHSH, CDR2 LQKENI. This CDR3 contains 15 residues. Deletions cut 3 bases from V and 0 bases from J, with 11 bases between.

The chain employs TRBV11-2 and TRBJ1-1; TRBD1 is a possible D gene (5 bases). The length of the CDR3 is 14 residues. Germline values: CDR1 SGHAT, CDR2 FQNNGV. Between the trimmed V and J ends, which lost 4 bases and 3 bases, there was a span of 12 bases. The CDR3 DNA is TGTGCCAGCAGCTCCCAGGGAGGGGACACTGAAGCTTTCTTT. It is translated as CASSSQGGDTEAFF.